The text below deals with one T cell receptor beta chain. Its antigen is undetermined. The data were taken from a study of cytomegalovirus exposure and HLA in healthy donors. The PCR employed 60 Vbeta primers together with 13 Jbeta primers. Repertoires were generated with immunoSEQ multiplex PCR, while TCRdb's copy carries only in-frame clones and drops some. The table includes around 170,000 clones, roughly 80% detected once. Overall study findings and caveats: Previous analysis showed most TCR beta V segments were productive about 87% or about 30% of the time.

V was pared by 1 base and J by 2 bases, with 7 bases between. Germline V gene data show CDR1 as SGHKS and CDR2 as YYEKEE (reference sequence). This CDR3 region has 13 residues. The genes are TRBV5-5 and TRBJ2-7; no definite D call. The specimen sequenced was PBMCs. The TCR was taken from a girl aged 5 to 17 in good health and CMV-seropositive. The CDR3 DNA follows: TGTGCCAGCAGCTTGCTAGTTCCCTACGAGCAGTACTTC. Encoded protein: CASSLLVPYEQYF.